Listed below are T cell receptor beta chains from one sample, sequenced in a study of post-analysis software for immune sequencing data. TCRdb itself ran the PCR reads through MiXCR, one entry per CDR3 protein. Counted here are about 460,000 distinct CDR3 sequences, 45% occurring once; the ten biggest clones make up over 10%. The sequenced sample was blood. The receptor source for this set is a girl aged 5-17 years with multiple sclerosis. The CDR3 runs from the conserved cysteine through the conserved F or W. The D gene is left open where the match is weak. The size of a clone is reported for some rows only, either as once, few or many, or as a class for expanded clones.

clone_size: NA; j_call: TRBJ1-4; v_call: TRBV20-1; d_call: TRBD1; cdr3_aa: CSARGGGQALEKLFF; cdr3_nt: TGCAGTGCTAGAGGGGGTGGACAGGCCCTTGAAAAACTGTTTTTT
clone_size: few; j_call: TRBJ2-7; v_call: TRBV6-2/TRBV6-3; d_call: TRBD1; cdr3_aa: CASTSDRAYEQYF; cdr3_nt: TGTGCCAGCACCTCAGACAGGGCCTACGAGCAGTACTTC
clone_size: NA; j_call: TRBJ2-5; v_call: TRBV20-1; d_call: NA; cdr3_aa: CSAYPYRGKTGEGETQYF; cdr3_nt: TGCAGTGCTTACCCTTATAGGGGAAAAACAGGGGAGGGAGAGACCCAGTACTTC
clone_size: NA; j_call: TRBJ1-6; v_call: TRBV5-5; d_call: NA; cdr3_aa: CASSPEYRSSYNSPLHF; cdr3_nt: TGTGCCAGCAGCCCGGAATATAGGAGCTCCTATAATTCACCCCTCCACTTT
clone_size: once; j_call: TRBJ2-5; v_call: TRBV29-1; d_call: NA; cdr3_aa: CSVAYGTGRQTQYF; cdr3_nt: TGCAGCGTTGCTTATGGTACAGGGAGGCAGACCCAGTACTTC
clone_size: few; j_call: TRBJ2-1; v_call: TRBV12-3/TRBV12-4; d_call: TRBD2; cdr3_aa: CASSRTSGEFF; cdr3_nt: TGTGCCAGCAGCCGGACTAGCGGTGAGTTCTTC
clone_size: NA; j_call: TRBJ2-7; v_call: TRBV4-2; d_call: TRBD2; cdr3_aa: CASSQGGASGSEQYF; cdr3_nt: TGTGCCAGCAGCCAAGGGGGGGCTAGCGGGAGCGAGCAGTACTTC
clone_size: few; j_call: TRBJ2-5; v_call: TRBV15; d_call: NA; cdr3_aa: CATSRDLITQYF; cdr3_nt: TGTGCCACCAGCAGAGATTTAATTACCCAGTACTTC
clone_size: once; j_call: TRBJ2-7; v_call: TRBV3-1; d_call: NA; cdr3_aa: CASSQAQLIRPYEQYF; cdr3_nt: TGTGCCAGCAGCCAAGCACAACTGATTAGGCCCTACGAGCAGTACTTC
clone_size: few; j_call: TRBJ2-1; v_call: TRBV2; d_call: TRBD2; cdr3_aa: CASGLAGAYNEQFF; cdr3_nt: TGTGCCAGTGGCTTAGCGGGAGCCTACAATGAGCAGTTCTTC
clone_size: once; j_call: TRBJ2-4; v_call: TRBV12-3/TRBV12-4; d_call: TRBD1; cdr3_aa: CASTPDRAKNIQYF; cdr3_nt: TGTGCCAGCACCCCGGACAGGGCCAAAAACATTCAGTACTTC
clone_size: few; j_call: TRBJ1-2; v_call: TRBV6-6; d_call: TRBD1; cdr3_aa: CASSYTQGTNYGYTF; cdr3_nt: TGTGCCAGCAGTTACACACAGGGGACGAACTATGGCTACACCTTC
clone_size: NA; j_call: TRBJ2-7; v_call: TRBV5-1; d_call: TRBD2; cdr3_aa: CASSFEVPGGPGEQYF; cdr3_nt: TGCGCCAGCAGCTTTGAGGTCCCGGGAGGGCCTGGCGAGCAGTACTTC
clone_size: NA; j_call: TRBJ1-2; v_call: TRBV29-1; d_call: NA; cdr3_aa: CSVVDGSGYTF; cdr3_nt: TGCAGCGTTGTAGATGGCTCTGGATACACCTTC
clone_size: NA; j_call: TRBJ2-7; v_call: TRBV12-3/TRBV12-4; d_call: NA; cdr3_aa: CASSLATSDEQYF; cdr3_nt: TGTGCCAGCAGTTTAGCGACTAGTGACGAGCAGTACTTC
clone_size: NA; j_call: TRBJ2-5; v_call: TRBV2; d_call: TRBD2; cdr3_aa: CASTGRLAETQYF; cdr3_nt: TGTGCCAGCACAGGGAGACTAGCGGAGACCCAGTACTTC